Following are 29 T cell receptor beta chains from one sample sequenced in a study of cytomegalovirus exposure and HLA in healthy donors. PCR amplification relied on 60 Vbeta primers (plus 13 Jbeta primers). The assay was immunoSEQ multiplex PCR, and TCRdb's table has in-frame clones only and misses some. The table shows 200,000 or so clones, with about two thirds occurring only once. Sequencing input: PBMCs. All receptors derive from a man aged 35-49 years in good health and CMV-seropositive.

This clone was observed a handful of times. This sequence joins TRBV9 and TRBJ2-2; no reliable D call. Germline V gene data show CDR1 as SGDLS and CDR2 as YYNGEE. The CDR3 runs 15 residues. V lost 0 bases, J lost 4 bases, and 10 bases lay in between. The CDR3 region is CASSVGVAATGELFF. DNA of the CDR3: TGTGCCAGCAGCGTAGGGGTAGCAGCCACCGGGGAGCTGTTTTTT.

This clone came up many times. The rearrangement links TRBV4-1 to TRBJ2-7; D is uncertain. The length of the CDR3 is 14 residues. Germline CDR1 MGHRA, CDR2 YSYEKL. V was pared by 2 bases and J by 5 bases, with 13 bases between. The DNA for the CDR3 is TGCGCCAGCAGCCAATTAACGCAGGCGAACGAGCAGTACTTC. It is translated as CASSQLTQANEQYF.

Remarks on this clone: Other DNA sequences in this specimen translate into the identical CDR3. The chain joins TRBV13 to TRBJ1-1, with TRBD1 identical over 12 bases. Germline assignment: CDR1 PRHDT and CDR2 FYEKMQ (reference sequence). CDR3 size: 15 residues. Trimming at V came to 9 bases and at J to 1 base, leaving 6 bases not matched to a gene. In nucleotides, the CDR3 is TGTGCCAGTACTGGGACAGGGGGCTGGAACACTGAAGCTTTCTTT. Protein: CASTGTGGWNTEAFF.

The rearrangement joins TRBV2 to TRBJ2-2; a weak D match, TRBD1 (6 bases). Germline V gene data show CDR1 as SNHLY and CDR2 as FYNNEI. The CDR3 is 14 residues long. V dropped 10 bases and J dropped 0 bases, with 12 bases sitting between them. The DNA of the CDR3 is TGTGCCACCCAAAGGACAGCGAACACCGGGGAGCTGTTTTTT. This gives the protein CATQRTANTGELFF.

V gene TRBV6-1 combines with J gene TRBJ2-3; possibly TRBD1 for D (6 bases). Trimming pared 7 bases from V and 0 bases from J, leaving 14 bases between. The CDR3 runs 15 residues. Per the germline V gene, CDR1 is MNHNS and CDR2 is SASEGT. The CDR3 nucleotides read TGTGCCAGCATGAACAGGGCTTATAGCACAGATACGCAGTATTTT. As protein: CASMNRAYSTDTQYF.

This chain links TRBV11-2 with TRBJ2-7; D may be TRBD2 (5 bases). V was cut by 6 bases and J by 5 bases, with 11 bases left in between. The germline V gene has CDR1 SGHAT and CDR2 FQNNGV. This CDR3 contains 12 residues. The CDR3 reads CASSLGGHEQYF. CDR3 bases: TGTGCCAGCAGTCTGGGCGGGCACGAGCAGTACTTC.

CDR3 in DNA: TGTGCCAGCAGCGAACAGATCCCCTACACCGGGGAGCTGTTTTTT. This codes for CASSEQIPYTGELFF. This rearrangement joins TRBV6-5 to TRBJ2-2; D call uncertain. The CDR3 sequence is 15 residues long. In germline, CDR1 is MNHEY, CDR2 SVGAGI. V was shortened by 6 bases and J by 3 bases, with 14 bases between the two germline ends.

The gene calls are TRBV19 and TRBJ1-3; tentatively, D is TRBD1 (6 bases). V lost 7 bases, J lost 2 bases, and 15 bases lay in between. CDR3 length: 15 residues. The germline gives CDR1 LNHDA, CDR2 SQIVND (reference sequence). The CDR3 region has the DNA TGTGCCAGTACCAGATTTACAGGGCCTGGAAACACCATATATTTT. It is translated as CASTRFTGPGNTIYF.

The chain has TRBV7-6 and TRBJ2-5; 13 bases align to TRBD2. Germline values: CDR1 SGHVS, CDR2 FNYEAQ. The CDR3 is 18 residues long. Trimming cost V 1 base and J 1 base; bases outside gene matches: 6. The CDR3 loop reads CASSLELAGGLPQETQYF. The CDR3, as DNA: TGTGCCAGCAGCTTAGAACTAGCGGGGGGGCTCCCCCAAGAGACCCAGTACTTC.

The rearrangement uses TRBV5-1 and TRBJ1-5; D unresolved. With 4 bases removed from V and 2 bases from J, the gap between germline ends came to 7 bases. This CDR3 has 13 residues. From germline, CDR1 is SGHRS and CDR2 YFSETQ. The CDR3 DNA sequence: TGCGCCAGCAGCCCTGAGGGCAATCAGCCCCAGCATTTT. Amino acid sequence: CASSPEGNQPQHF.

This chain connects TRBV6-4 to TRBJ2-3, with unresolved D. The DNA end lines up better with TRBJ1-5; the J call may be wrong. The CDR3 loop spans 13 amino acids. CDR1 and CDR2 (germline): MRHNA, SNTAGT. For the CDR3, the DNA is TGTGCCACCCGGGCCGCTAGCACAGATACGCAGCATTTT. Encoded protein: CATRAASTDTQHF.

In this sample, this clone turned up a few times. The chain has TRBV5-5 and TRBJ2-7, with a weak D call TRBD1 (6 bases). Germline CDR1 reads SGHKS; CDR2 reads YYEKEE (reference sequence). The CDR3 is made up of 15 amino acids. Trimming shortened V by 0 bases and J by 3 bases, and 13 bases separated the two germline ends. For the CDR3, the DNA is TGTGCCAGCAGCTTGGCCCCGGGACAACTCTACGAGCAGTACTTC. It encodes CASSLAPGQLYEQYF.

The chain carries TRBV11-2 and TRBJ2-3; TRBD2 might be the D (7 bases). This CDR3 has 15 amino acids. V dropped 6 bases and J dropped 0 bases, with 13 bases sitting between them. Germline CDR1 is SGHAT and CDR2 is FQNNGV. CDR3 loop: CASREGGTSTDTQYF. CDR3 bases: TGTGCCAGCAGGGAGGGGGGGACTAGCACAGATACGCAGTATTTT.

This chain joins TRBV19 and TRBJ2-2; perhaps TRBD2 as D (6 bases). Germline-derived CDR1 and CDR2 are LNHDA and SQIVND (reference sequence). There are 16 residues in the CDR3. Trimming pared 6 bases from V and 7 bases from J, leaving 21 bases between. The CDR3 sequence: CASSSGRAAPGGELFF. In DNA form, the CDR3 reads TGTGCCAGTAGCAGCGGGCGAGCAGCCCCAGGCGGGGAGCTGTTTTTT. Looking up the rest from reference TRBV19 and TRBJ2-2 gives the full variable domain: DGGITQSPKYLFRKEGQNVTLSCEQNLNHDAMYWYRQDPGQGLRLIYYSQIVNDFQKGDIAEGYSVSREKKESFPLTVTSAQKNPTAFYLCASSSGRAAPGGELFFGEGSRLTVL.

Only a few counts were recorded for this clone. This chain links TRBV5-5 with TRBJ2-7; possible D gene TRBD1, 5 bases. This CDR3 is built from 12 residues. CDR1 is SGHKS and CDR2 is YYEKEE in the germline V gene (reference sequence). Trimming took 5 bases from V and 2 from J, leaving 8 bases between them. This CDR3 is CASSQGAYEQYF. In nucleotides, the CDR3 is TGTGCCAGCAGTCAGGGTGCCTACGAGCAGTACTTC.

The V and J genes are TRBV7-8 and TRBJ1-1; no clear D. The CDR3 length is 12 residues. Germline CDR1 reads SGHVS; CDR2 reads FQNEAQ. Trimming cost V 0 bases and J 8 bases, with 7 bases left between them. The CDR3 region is CASSLASGEAFF. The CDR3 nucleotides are TGTGCCAGCAGCTTAGCGTCCGGGGAAGCTTTCTTT.

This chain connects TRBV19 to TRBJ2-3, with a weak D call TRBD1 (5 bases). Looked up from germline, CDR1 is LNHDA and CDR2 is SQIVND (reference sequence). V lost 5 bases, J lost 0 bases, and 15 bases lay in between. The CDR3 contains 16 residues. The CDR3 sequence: CASSRRRQSSTDTQYF. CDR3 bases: TGTGCCAGTAGTCGGCGGCGACAGTCTAGCACAGATACGCAGTATTTT.

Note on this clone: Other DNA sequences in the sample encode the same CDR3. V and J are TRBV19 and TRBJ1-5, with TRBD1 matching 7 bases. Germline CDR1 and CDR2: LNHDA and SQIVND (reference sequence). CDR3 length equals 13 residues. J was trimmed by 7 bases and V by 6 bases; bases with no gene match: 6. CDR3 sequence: CASSDRVGQPQHF. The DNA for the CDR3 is TGTGCCAGTAGCGACAGGGTGGGACAGCCCCAGCATTTT. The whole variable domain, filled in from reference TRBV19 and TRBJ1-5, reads DGGITQSPKYLFRKEGQNVTLSCEQNLNHDAMYWYRQDPGQGLRLIYYSQIVNDFQKGDIAEGYSVSREKKESFPLTVTSAQKNPTAFYLCASSDRVGQPQHFGDGTRLSIL.

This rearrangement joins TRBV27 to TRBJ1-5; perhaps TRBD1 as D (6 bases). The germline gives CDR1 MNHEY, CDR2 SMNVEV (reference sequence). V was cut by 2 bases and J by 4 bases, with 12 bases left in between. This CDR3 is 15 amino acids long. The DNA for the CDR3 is TGTGCCAGCAGTTTAGACAGGTGGGGAAATCAGCCCCAGCATTTT. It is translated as CASSLDRWGNQPQHF.

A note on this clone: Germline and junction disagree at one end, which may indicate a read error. The CDR3 sequence: CASSEWRGQGNSLLHF. CDR3 bases: TGTGCCAGCAGTGAATGGCGGGGACAGGGTAATTCACTCCTCCACTTT. The chain is built from TRBV25-1 and TRBJ1-6; 9 bases align to TRBD1. This CDR3 contains 16 residues. The germline gives CDR1 MGHDK, CDR2 SYGVNS.

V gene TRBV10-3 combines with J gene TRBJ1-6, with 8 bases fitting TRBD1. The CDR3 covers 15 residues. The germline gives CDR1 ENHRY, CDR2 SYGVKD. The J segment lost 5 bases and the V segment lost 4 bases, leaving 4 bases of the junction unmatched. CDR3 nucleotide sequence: TGTGCCATCAGTGGCGGGACAGGAAATAATTCACCCCTCCACTTT. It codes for CAISGGTGNNSPLHF.

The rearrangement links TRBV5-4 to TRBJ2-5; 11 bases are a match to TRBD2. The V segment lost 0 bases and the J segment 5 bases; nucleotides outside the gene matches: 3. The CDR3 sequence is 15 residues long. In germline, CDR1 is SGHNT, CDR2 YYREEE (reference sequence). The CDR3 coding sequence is TGTGCCAGCAGCTTGGGACTAGCGGGGATGGAGACCCAGTACTTC. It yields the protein CASSLGLAGMETQYF.

This CDR3 reads CASSGPGLDDEQYF. The CDR3 bases are TGCGCCAGCAGTGGCCCGGGACTAGATGACGAGCAGTACTTC. V and J are TRBV10-2 and TRBJ2-7; the match to TRBD2 covers 8 bases. The germline V gene encodes CDR1 WSHSY and CDR2 SAAADI. J was trimmed by 5 bases and V by 4 bases; bases with no gene match: 7. The CDR3 covers 14 residues.

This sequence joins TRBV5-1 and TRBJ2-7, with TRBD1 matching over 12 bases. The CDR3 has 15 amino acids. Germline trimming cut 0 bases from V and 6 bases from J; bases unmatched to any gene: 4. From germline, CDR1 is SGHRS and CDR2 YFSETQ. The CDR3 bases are TGCGCCAGCAGCTTGGGGGGGACAGGGGGCTTCGAGCAGTACTTC. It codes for CASSLGGTGGFEQYF.

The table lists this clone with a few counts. CDR3 nucleotides: TGTGCCACTCAGGGACAGGGGGGAGAGAGAGGCTACACCTTC. The encoded protein is CATQGQGGERGYTF. The chain links TRBV6-5 to TRBJ1-2; 11 bases agree with TRBD1. CDR1 and CDR2 from the germline V gene are MNHEY and SVGAGI. The ends lost 10 bases at V and 8 bases at J; junction bases unmatched: 12. The CDR3 loop spans 14 amino acids.

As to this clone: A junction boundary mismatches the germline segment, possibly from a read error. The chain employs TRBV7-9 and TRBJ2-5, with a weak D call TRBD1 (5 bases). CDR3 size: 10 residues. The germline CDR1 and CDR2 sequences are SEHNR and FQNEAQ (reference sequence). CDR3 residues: CASSLVIRDF. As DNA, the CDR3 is TGTGCCAGCAGCTTAGTCATCAGGGACTTC.

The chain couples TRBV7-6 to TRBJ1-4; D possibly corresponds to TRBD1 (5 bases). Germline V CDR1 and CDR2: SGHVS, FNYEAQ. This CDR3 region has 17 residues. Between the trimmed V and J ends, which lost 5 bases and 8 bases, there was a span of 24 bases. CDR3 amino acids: CASSLRGREGMREKLFF. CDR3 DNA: TGTGCCAGCAGCCTGCGGGGACGGGAGGGGATGAGGGAAAAACTGTTTTTT.

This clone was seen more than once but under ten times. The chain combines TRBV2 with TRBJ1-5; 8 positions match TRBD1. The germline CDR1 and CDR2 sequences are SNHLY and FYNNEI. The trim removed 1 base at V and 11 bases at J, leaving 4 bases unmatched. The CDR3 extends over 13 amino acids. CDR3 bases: TGTGCCAGCAGTGAAGGAACAGGGGGGACCCAGCATTTT. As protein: CASSEGTGGTQHF.

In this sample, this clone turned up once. In nucleotides, the CDR3 is TGCAGCGCCCCCGAGGGGGGGCTCACAGATACGCAGTATTTT. Its protein product is CSAPEGGLTDTQYF. The chain employs TRBV29-1 and TRBJ2-3; D might be TRBD2 (7 bases). Looked up from germline, CDR1 is SQVTM and CDR2 is ANQGSEA. The CDR3 runs to 14 residues. Trimming took off 7 bases at V and 2 bases at J, with 16 bases between the two ends.